This T cell receptor beta chain was observed in a study of cytomegalovirus exposure and HLA in healthy donors. As for the study in general: Earlier, approximately 180 million T cells were analyzed, and about 100 million unique TCR beta sequences were found among them. Falling in the Caucasian-associated ancestry cluster were 81% of 350 to 400 genotyped donors.

From germline, CDR1 is SGHVS and CDR2 FQNEAQ. V lost 5 bases to trimming and J lost 6 bases, with 17 bases between them. This CDR3 is 15 amino acids long. Regarding the study as a whole: In a later analysis, at a false discovery rate of 0.05, roughly 17,000 TCR beta sequences were associated with HLA alleles.

Worth noting for this clone: What it recognizes is unknown.

PCR used 60 Vbeta primers and 13 Jbeta primers. Clones were read by immunoSEQ multiplex PCR, and TCRdb kept only the in-frame ones, dropping some. The sample consists of about 130,000 clones, roughly 80% of them appearing once. This clonotype was obtained from a girl aged 2-9 years in good health and CMV-seronegative. The V gene is TRBV7-8, the J gene TRBJ1-5; D perhaps matches TRBD1 (6 bases). Sequencing input: PBMCs. CDR3 region: CASSGRTGGGQPQHF. CDR3 sequence (DNA): TGTGCCAGCAGCGGACGGACGGGGGGCGGTCAGCCCCAGCATTTT.